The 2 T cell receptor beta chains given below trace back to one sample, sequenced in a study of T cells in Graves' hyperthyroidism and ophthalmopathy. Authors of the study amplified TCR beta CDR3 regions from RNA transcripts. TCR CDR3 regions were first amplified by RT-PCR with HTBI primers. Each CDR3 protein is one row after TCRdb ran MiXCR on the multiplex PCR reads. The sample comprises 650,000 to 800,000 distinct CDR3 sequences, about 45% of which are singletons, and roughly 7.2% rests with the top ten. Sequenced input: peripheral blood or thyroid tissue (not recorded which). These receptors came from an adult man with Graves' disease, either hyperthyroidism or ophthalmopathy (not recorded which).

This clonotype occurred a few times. Here the CDR3 DNA reads TGTGCCAGCAGATTACTAGCGGGAGGCGGTGAGCAGTACTTC. Its translation is CASRLLAGGGEQYF. The V and J genes are TRBV7-2 and TRBJ2-7, with 12 nucleotides matching TRBD2. The CDR3 sequence is 14 residues long. V lost 6 bases and J lost 7; bases outside the gene matches: 7. The germline V gene encodes CDR1 SGHTA and CDR2 FQGNSA.

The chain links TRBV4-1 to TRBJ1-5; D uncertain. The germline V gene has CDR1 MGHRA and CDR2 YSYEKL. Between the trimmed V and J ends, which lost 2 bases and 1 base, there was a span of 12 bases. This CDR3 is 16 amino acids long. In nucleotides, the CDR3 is TGCGCCAGCAGCCAATATGAGGTTATAAGCAATCAGCCCCAGCATTTT. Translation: CASSQYEVISNQPQHF.